The subject of this entry is one T cell receptor (beta chain). This entry is derived from a study of shared clonotypes between healthy human individuals. Study-level information: Each donor's CD4 naive and CD4 memory cells filled three plates apiece, CD8 naive two, and CD8 memory one.

V dropped 1 base and J dropped 5; count of bases not matched to a gene: 8. CDR1 MDHEN and CDR2 SYDVKM come from the germline V gene. The CDR3 totals 17 residues. Some clones are missing from TCRdb's copy, which holds only in-frame ones; the method was immunoSEQ multiplex PCR. The table records more than 2,000,000 clones, roughly 92% of them present only once. This clonotype was sampled from a man between 18 and 29 years old in good health. Sequenced material: naive CD4+ T cells sorted from blood. Subset here: CD45RA+ positively selected. J is TRBJ2-2 and V is TRBV28; 9 bases match TRBD2. CDR3 nucleotides: TGTGCCAGCAGTTTATTGGGCGGGAGGGCCTATACCGGGGAGCTGTTTTTT. Protein product: CASSLLGGRAYTGELFF.